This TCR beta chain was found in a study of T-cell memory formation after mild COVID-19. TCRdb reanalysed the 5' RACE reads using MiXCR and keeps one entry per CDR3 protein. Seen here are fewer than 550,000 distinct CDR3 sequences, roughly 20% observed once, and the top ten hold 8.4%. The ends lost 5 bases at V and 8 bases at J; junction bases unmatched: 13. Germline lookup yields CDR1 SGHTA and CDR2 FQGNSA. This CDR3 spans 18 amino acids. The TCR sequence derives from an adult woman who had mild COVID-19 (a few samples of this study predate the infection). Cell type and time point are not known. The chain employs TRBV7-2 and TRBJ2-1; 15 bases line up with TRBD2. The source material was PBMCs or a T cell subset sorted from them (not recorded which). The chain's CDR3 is CASSPLVMGLAGGDEQFF. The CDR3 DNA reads TGTGCCAGCAGCCCTTTGGTCATGGGACTAGCGGGGGGCGATGAGCAGTTCTTC.